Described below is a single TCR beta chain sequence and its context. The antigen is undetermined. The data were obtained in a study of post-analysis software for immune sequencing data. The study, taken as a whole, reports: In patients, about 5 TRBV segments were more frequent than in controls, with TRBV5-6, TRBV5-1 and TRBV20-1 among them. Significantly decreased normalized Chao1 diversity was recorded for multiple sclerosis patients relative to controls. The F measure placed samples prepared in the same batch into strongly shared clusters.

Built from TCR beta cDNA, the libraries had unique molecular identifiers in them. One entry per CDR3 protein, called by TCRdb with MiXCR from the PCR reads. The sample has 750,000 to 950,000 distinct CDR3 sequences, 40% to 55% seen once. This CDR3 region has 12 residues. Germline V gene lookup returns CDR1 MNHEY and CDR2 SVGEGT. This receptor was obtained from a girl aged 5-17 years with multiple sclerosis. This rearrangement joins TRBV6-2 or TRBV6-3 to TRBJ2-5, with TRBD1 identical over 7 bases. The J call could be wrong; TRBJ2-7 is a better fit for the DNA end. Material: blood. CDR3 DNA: TGTGCCAGCGCCGGGACAGCCTACGAGCAGTACTTC. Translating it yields CASAGTAYEQYF.